A single sample gave rise to the 24 T cell receptor beta chains below, sequenced in a study of cytomegalovirus exposure and HLA in healthy donors. PCR involved 60 Vbeta and 13 Jbeta primers. The method was immunoSEQ multiplex PCR; TCRdb's version includes in-frame clones alone and lacks a portion of them. The sample carries fewer than 130,000 clones, 60% to 75% recorded once. The source material was PBMCs. These receptors were taken from a man aged 40-55 years in good health and CMV-seropositive.

The chain is built from TRBV5-3 and TRBJ2-7; D is perhaps TRBD2 (6 bases). TRBV5-3 belongs to the ORF category, with a function that is uncertain. This CDR3 contains 15 residues. Trimming removed 5 bases at V and 1 base at J, with 16 bases between. Written as DNA, the CDR3 is TGTGCCAGAAGACGCCCCGGGGACTTTTCCTACGAGCAGTACTTC. Its protein product is CARRRPGDFSYEQYF.

The chain carries TRBV7-9 and TRBJ2-3, with 15 bases that match TRBD2. CDR3 length equals 19 residues. Germline V gene sequence: CDR1 SEHNR, CDR2 FQNEAQ (reference sequence). V trimming: 6 bases; J trimming: 4 bases; junction bases outside the gene matches: 14. The CDR3, as DNA: TGTGCCAGCAGTTCGTGGGGGACTAGCGGGAGGTTCCCCCCAGATACGCAGTATTTT. This encodes CASSSWGTSGRFPPDTQYF. Drawing the rest from reference TRBV7-9 and TRBJ2-3, the complete variable domain is DTGVSQNPRHKITKRGQNVTFRCDPISEHNRLYWYRQTLGQGPEFLTYFQNEAQLEKSRLLSDRFSAERPKGSFSTLEIQRTEQGDSAMYLCASSSWGTSGRFPPDTQYFGPGTRLTVL.

The V and J genes are TRBV4-3 and TRBJ2-7, with TRBD1 identical over 7 bases. The CDR3 totals 17 residues. The germline CDR1 and CDR2 sequences are LGHNA and YSLEER. The ends lost 0 bases at V and 1 base at J; junction bases unmatched: 9. In DNA, the CDR3 is TGCGCCAGCAGCCAAGATCGAAAGGGGGCGGGTTCCTACGAGCAGTACTTC. This gives the protein CASSQDRKGAGSYEQYF.

A word on this clone: The junction shows a germline mismatch at one end, possibly a read error. The gene calls are TRBV7-8 and TRBJ2-5, with no clear D. Germline assignment: CDR1 SGHVS and CDR2 FQNEAQ. This CDR3 has 12 residues. CDR3 nucleotide sequence: TGTGCCAGCAGCTTAGCGCGAGAGTCCCAGTACTTC. This sequence encodes CASSLARESQYF.

This chain joins TRBV28 and TRBJ2-7; D may be TRBD2 (5 bases). Germline V gene data show CDR1 as MDHEN and CDR2 as SYDVKM. This CDR3 has 16 residues. V was cut by 7 bases and J by 6 bases, with 25 bases left in between. CDR3 DNA sequence: TGTGCCAGCACCCAAAGAGGGCGAGGGAAGGCCAGCGAGCAGTACTTC. It yields the protein CASTQRGRGKASEQYF.

The chain has TRBV29-1 and TRBJ2-1; TRBD2 is a possible D gene (6 bases). Trimming shortened V by 1 base and J by 4 bases, and 14 bases separated the two germline ends. The CDR3 consists of 15 residues. Germline V gives CDR1 SQVTM, CDR2 ANQGSEA. In DNA form, the CDR3 reads TGCAGCGTTGAAGGTGCGACTAGTTTATACAATGAGCAGTTCTTC. Protein: CSVEGATSLYNEQFF.

The V call is TRBV27, the J call TRBJ1-5; no clear D gene. The germline V gene encodes CDR1 MNHEY and CDR2 SMNVEV (reference sequence). This CDR3 comprises 14 residues. V gave up 9 bases and J gave up 1 base, with 13 bases separating them. The CDR3 DNA reads TGTGCCAGTTCCGTGAGGGTGAGCAATCAGCCCCAGCATTTT. This sequence encodes CASSVRVSNQPQHF.

The chain combines TRBV6-5 with TRBJ2-7, with a weak D call TRBD2 (6 bases). In germline, CDR1 is MNHEY, CDR2 SVGAGI. V lost 3 bases and J 2 bases, leaving 17 bases between the germline ends. The CDR3 is 16 residues long. The CDR3 DNA reads as TGTGCCAGCAGTTATATTTCGGGGGTAGGGGCCTACGAGCAGTACTTC. Its translation is CASSYISGVGAYEQYF.

The CDR3, as DNA: TGTGCCAGCAGCCCTGACAAGAGATTGAACACTGAAGCTTTCTTT. Its protein product is CASSPDKRLNTEAFF. J is TRBJ1-1 and V is TRBV7-9; D remains ambiguous. There are 15 residues in the CDR3. Trimming took 5 bases from V and 0 from J, leaving 13 bases between them. Germline V lookup: CDR1 SEHNR, CDR2 FQNEAQ (reference sequence).

This clone was counted only a few times. The chain couples TRBV13 to TRBJ2-2; 7 nucleotides match TRBD1. This CDR3 region has 16 residues. Germline-derived CDR1 and CDR2 are PRHDT and FYEKMQ (reference sequence). V lost 5 bases to trimming and J lost 3 bases; unmatched junction nucleotides: 9. The CDR3 protein is CASSVYRGGYTGELFF. CDR3 sequence (DNA): TGTGCCAGCAGCGTCTACAGGGGCGGCTACACCGGGGAGCTGTTTTTT. Combining the CDR3 with reference TRBV13 and TRBJ2-2 gives the whole variable domain AAGVIQSPRHLIKEKRETATLKCYPIPRHDTVYWYQQGPGQDPQFLISFYEKMQSDKGSIPDRFSAQQFSDYHSELNMSSLELGDSALYFCASSVYRGGYTGELFFGEGSRLTVL.

J is TRBJ2-4 and V is TRBV10-2; 9 nucleotides match TRBD2. This CDR3 has 15 amino acids. With V trimmed by 0 bases and J by 7 bases, 4 bases remained unmatched. The germline gives CDR1 WSHSY, CDR2 SAAADI. The CDR3 protein is CASSESSGSENIQYF. The DNA of the CDR3 is TGCGCCAGCAGTGAGTCTAGCGGGAGTGAGAACATTCAGTACTTC.

J is TRBJ2-1 and V is TRBV14; TRBD2 is a possible D gene (5 bases). Trimming took off 0 bases at V and 4 bases at J, with 13 bases between the two ends. In germline, CDR1 is SGHDN, CDR2 FVKESK. The CDR3 consists of 16 residues. The CDR3 DNA reads as TGTGCCAGCAGCCAAGAATCGGGATGGGCTTACAATGAGCAGTTCTTC. It yields the protein CASSQESGWAYNEQFF.

The chain joins TRBV7-3 to TRBJ2-1; TRBD2 matches at 10 bases. The trim removed 6 bases at V and 0 bases at J, leaving 2 bases unmatched. Per the germline V gene, CDR1 is SGHTA and CDR2 is FQGTGA. The CDR3 is 15 residues long. The CDR3 nucleotides are TGTGCCAGCAGTACTAGCGGGGCCTCCTACAATGAGCAGTTCTTC. Its translation: CASSTSGASYNEQFF.

The rearrangement uses TRBV19 and TRBJ1-4; a weak D match, TRBD1 (5 bases). V dropped 1 base and J dropped 3 bases, with 9 bases sitting between them. The CDR3 length is 15 residues. The germline CDR1 and CDR2 sequences are LNHDA and SQIVND (reference sequence). CDR3 amino acids: CASSIVAGPNEKLFF. The CDR3 nucleotides read TGTGCCAGTAGTATAGTTGCGGGACCTAATGAAAAACTGTTTTTT.

In DNA form, the CDR3 reads TGCAGCGTCGGACTAGCGTCTTATAGCTCCTACGAGCAGTACTTC. Residues: CSVGLASYSSYEQYF. The J gene is TRBJ2-7, the V gene TRBV29-1, with TRBD2 matching 9 bases. The CDR3 contains 15 residues. J lost 0 bases, V lost 6 bases, and 9 bases had no gene match. Per the germline V gene, CDR1 is SQVTM and CDR2 is ANQGSEA.

This clone was detected once. This sequence joins TRBV2 and TRBJ2-5, with D tentatively TRBD1 (5 bases). V was trimmed by 6 bases and J by 3 bases, leaving 14 bases between them. The CDR3 spans 14 residues. CDR1 SNHLY and CDR2 FYNNEI come from the germline V gene. CDR3 loop: CASRLDSPKETQYF. Written as DNA, the CDR3 is TGTGCCAGCAGGCTTGACAGTCCCAAAGAGACCCAGTACTTC.

The chain employs TRBV19 and TRBJ1-1; TRBD1 matches 9 bases. The CDR3 is made up of 15 amino acids. J lost 3 bases, V lost 8 bases, and 10 bases had no gene match. CDR1 and CDR2 (germline): LNHDA, SQIVND (reference sequence). DNA of the CDR3: TGTGCCAGTCGTAACCCCGGGACAGGGCACACTGAAGCTTTCTTT. Amino acids: CASRNPGTGHTEAFF.

This clone appeared a single time. The chain is built from TRBV6-5 and TRBJ1-1; 9 bases fit TRBD1. V dropped 0 bases and J dropped 2; count of bases not matched to a gene: 1. The V gene's germline CDR1 is MNHEY and CDR2 SVGAGI. This CDR3 contains 15 residues. The CDR3 DNA follows: TGTGCCAGCAGTTACTCACAGGGGGCTAACACTGAAGCTTTCTTT. Protein sequence: CASSYSQGANTEAFF.

This clone was seen a single time. The genes are TRBV19 and TRBJ2-5; 7 nucleotides agree with TRBD1. Unmatched junction bases numbered 8, after V lost 8 bases and J lost 5 bases. The CDR3 length is 13 residues. CDR1 and CDR2 from the germline V gene are LNHDA and SQIVND (reference sequence). CDR3 DNA sequence: TGTGCCAGTTGTGAGGGGGCAGGGGAGACCCAGTACTTC. It specifies CASCEGAGETQYF.

This chain joins TRBV29-1 and TRBJ1-2; 8 bases are shared with TRBD1. The CDR3 sequence is 12 residues long. The J segment lost 8 bases and the V segment lost 4 bases, leaving 6 bases of the junction unmatched. The germline CDR1 and CDR2 sequences are SQVTM and ANQGSEA. This chain's CDR3 is CSVVGTGEGYTF. The DNA of the CDR3 is TGCAGCGTTGTGGGGACAGGTGAAGGCTACACCTTC.

The chain links TRBV5-1 to TRBJ2-3, with 9 bases identical to TRBD1. The ends lost 4 bases at V and 4 bases at J; junction bases unmatched: 4. CDR1 is SGHRS, CDR2 YFSETQ, per germline. CDR3 length: 14 amino acids. The DNA for the CDR3 is TGCGCCAGCAGCCTCGACAGGGGGGCAGATACGCAGTATTTT. It codes for CASSLDRGADTQYF.

The chain carries TRBV21-1 and TRBJ2-7; TRBD1 is the table's D call and was not checked against the DNA. TRBV21-1 is shown as a pseudogene. The CDR3 consists of 15 residues. This CDR3 is CASRLGTGPTYEQYV. The CDR3 coding sequence is TGTGCCAGCAGGCTAGGGACAGGGCCCACCTACGAGCAGTACGTC.

The rearrangement uses TRBV7-2 and TRBJ2-1; no clear D gene. CDR1 and CDR2 from the germline V gene are SGHTA and FQGNSA. V was pared by 3 bases and J by 0 bases, with 6 bases between. This CDR3 region has 14 residues. The CDR3 DNA is TGTGCCAGCAGCTTTCTTAGCTCCTACAATGAGCAGTTCTTC. Translation: CASSFLSSYNEQFF.

The chain is built from TRBV5-1 and TRBJ2-1, with 13 bases lining up with TRBD2. Germline V gene data show CDR1 as SGHRS and CDR2 as YFSETQ. The trim removed 4 bases at V and 7 bases at J, leaving 5 bases unmatched. This CDR3 has 15 residues. The CDR3 nucleotides are TGCGCCAGCAGCCAGGGACTAGCGGGACCGAATGAGCAGTTCTTC. Protein: CASSQGLAGPNEQFF.